The following is a T cell receptor beta chain sequence with its context. Its antigen is still unknown. This record belongs to a study of T cell responses to AZD1222 COVID-19 vaccine. Study findings and constraints: In all cases, repertoires were sampled only after the peak T cell response.

V was cut by 6 bases and J by 0 bases, with 12 bases left in between. Germline CDR1 is MNHEY and CDR2 is SMNVEV (reference sequence). The CDR3 extends over 15 amino acids. Measured with immunoSEQ multiplex PCR; TCRdb has only the in-frame clones, and not every one. This table holds 180,000 or so clones, around 94% found once. The sequencing here drew on peripheral blood, taken on day 0 of AZD1222 vaccination. The TCR was taken from an adult in good health. The chain employs TRBV27 and TRBJ1-3; TRBD1 is a possible D gene (6 bases). CDR3 loop: CASRSTGTSGNTIYF. For the CDR3, the DNA is TGTGCCAGCAGATCCACAGGGACCTCTGGAAACACCATATATTTT.